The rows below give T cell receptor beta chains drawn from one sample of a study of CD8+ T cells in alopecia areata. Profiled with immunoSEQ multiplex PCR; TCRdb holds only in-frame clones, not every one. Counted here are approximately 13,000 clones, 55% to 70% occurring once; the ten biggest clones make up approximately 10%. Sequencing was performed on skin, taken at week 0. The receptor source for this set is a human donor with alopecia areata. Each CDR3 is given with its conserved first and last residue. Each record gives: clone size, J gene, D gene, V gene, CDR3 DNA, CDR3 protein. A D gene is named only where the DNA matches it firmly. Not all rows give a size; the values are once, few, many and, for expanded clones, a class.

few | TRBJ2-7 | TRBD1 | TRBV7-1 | TGTGCCAGCAGCTTAGTAGACAGGGGGGACTACGAGCAGTACTTC | CASSLVDRGDYEQYF
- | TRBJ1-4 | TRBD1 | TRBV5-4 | TGTGCCAGCACAGGGGGCTTAAATGAAAAACTGTTTTTT | CASTGGLNEKLFF
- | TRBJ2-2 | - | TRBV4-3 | TGCGCCAGCAGCCAAGATCGAGGTACCTCTCACACCGGGGAGCTGTTTTTT | CASSQDRGTSHTGELFF
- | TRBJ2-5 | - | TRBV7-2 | TGTGCCAGCAGCTCCCCCAAGGGATTACAAGAGACCCAGTACTTC | CASSSPKGLQETQYF
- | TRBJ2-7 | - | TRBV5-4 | TGCGCCAGCATTGGTCCATCAAACTACGAGCAGTACTTC | CASIGPSNYEQYF
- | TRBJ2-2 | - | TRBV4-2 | TGTGCCAGCAGCCTAATAGGGGTGGCCGGGGAGCTGTTTTTT | CASSLIGVAGELFF
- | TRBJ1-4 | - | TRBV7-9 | TGTGCCAGCAGCTTAGTGTTAATCCAGACTAATGAAAAACTGTTTTTT | CASSLVLIQTNEKLFF
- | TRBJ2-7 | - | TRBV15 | TGTGCCACCAGCGCGGGGCCCTCCTACGAGCAGTACTTC | CATSAGPSYEQYF
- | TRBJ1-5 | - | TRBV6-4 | TGTGCCAGCAGTGTAGCAACCAATCAGCCCCAGCATTTT | CASSVATNQPQHF
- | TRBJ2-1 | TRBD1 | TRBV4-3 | TGCGCCAGCAGCCCTACAGACAGGGGTCCCTACAATGAGCAGTTCTTC | CASSPTDRGPYNEQFF
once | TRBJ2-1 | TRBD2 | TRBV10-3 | TGTGCCATCAGGCCCCGGGGGGGACTAGCGGGGCACAATGAGCAGTTCTTC | CAIRPRGGLAGHNEQFF
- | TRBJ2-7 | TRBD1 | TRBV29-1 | TGCAGCGTTGCAGGCATTTGGCGGACAGGGGGCACCTACGAGCAGTACTTC | CSVAGIWRTGGTYEQYF
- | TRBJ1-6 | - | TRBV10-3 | TGTGCCATCAGTGAGTTTTGGGGGGTAGGATCACCCCTCCACTTT | CAISEFWGVGSPLHF
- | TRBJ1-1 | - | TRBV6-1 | TGTGCCAGCAGGGATATTACCTGGAACACTGAAGCTTTCTTT | CASRDITWNTEAFF
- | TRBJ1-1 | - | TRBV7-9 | TGTGCCAGTCAGGAGAACACTGAAGCTTTCTTT | CASQENTEAFF
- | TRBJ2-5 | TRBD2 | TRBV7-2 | TGTGCCAGCAGCTTAGCGCGGGGGGGCGCGAACCAAGAGACCCAGTACTTC | CASSLARGGANQETQYF
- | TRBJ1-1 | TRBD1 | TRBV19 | TGTGCGGCCGGAGGGACAGGTGGCACTGAAGCTTTCTTT | CAAGGTGGTEAFF
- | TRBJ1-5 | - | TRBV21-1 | TGTGCCAGCGGGCAGGGAGCTCAGCCCCAGCATTTT | CASGQGAQPQHF
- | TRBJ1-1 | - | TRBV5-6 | TGTGCCAGCAGCTCTCTTTACTTCCGCCGTGGGGGATCGAACACTGAAGCTTTCTTT | CASSSLYFRRGGSNTEAFF
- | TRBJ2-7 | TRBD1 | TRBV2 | TGTGCCACCCGGTCAGGACAGGGGAGGGATCGGTACGAGCAGTACTTC | CATRSGQGRDRYEQYF
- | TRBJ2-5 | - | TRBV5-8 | TGTGCCAGCAGCTTGTTAAGAAGGGCGGGGAAAGAGACCCAGTACTTC | CASSLLRRAGKETQYF
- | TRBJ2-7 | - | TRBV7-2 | TGTGCCAGCAGCTTAGGTGCGGGATCCTACGAGCAGTACTTC | CASSLGAGSYEQYF
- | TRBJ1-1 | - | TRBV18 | TGTGCCAGCTCACGGCAGGGGAACACTGAAGCTTTCTTT | CASSRQGNTEAFF
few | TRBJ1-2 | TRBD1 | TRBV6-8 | TGTGCCAGCAGCCACAGGGGCCCGTACTATGGCTACACCTTC | CASSHRGPYYGYTF
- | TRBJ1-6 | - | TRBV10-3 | TGTGCCATCAAGGGCGGGCAGGGAGTGCCCCTCCACTTT | CAIKGGQGVPLHF
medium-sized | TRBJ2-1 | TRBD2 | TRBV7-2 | TGTGCCAGCAGCTTAGACGGGGGGGGTTACAATGAGCAGTTCTTC | CASSLDGGGYNEQFF
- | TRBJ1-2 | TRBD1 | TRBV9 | TGTGCCAGCAGCAACGGACAGGGACGGTTGAATGGCTACACCTTC | CASSNGQGRLNGYTF
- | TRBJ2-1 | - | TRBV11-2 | TGTGCCAGCAGCTTAGACGGATCCAATGAGCAGTTCTTC | CASSLDGSNEQFF
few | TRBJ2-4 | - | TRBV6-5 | TGTGCCAGCAGTGAAGTCATAGCCAAAAACATTCAGTACTTC | CASSEVIAKNIQYF
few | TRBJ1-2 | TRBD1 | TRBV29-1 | TGCAGCGTGCTGCTACAGGGGGCGCTTGGCTACACCTTC | CSVLLQGALGYTF
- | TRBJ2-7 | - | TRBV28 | TGTGCCAGCAACAGTTTCGGACTGGACATCCGTGGGGAGCAGTACTTC | CASNSFGLDIRGEQYF
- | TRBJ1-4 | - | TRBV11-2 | TGTGCCAGCAGCTTAGACAGGGCAACTAATGAAAAACTGTTTTTT | CASSLDRATNEKLFF
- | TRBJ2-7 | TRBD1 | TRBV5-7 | TGTGCCAGCAGCGATCAAGTAGGGACAGATTACTACGAGCAGTACTTC | CASSDQVGTDYYEQYF
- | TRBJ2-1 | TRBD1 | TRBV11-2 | TGTGCCAGCAGCCCGGACAGGGGCCCTTACAATGAGCAGTTCTTC | CASSPDRGPYNEQFF
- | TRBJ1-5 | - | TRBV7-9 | TGTGCCAGCAGCTTAGACAGTAGCAATCAGCCCCAGCATTTT | CASSLDSSNQPQHF
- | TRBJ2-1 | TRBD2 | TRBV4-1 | TGCGCCAGCAGCCCGGGACTACGAGGCAATGAGCAGTTCTTC | CASSPGLRGNEQFF
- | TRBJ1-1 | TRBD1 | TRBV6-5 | TGTGCCAGCCGCCCTCCTTTGGACAGGCATGAAGCTTTCTTT | CASRPPLDRHEAFF
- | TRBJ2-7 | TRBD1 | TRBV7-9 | TGTGCCAGCAGCTTAGCGAACCCCCGGGACAGGGACCACGAGCAGTACTTC | CASSLANPRDRDHEQYF
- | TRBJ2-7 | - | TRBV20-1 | TGCAGTGCCCACAGAAGCGGGTTCCTGTACTTC | CSAHRSGFLYF
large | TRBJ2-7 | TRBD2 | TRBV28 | TGTGCCAGCAGGCCCGGACTAGCGGGGGGATACTCCTACGAGCAGTACTTC | CASRPGLAGGYSYEQYF
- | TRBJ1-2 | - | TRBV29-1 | TGCAGCGTTGAAGTCGGCATTCTAGACACGTATGGCTACACCTTC | CSVEVGILDTYGYTF
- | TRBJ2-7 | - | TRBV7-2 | TGTGCCGGGTCCTCCCAGGGCCTCGTAGGCGAGCAGTACTTC | CAGSSQGLVGEQYF
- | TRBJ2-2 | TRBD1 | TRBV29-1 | TGCAGCGTTGACGACCCAAACAGGGGTAACACCGGGGAGCTGTTTTTT | CSVDDPNRGNTGELFF
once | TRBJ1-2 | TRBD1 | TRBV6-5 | TGTGCCAGCAGTTACCCGGACAGGGTGCATGGCTACACCTTC | CASSYPDRVHGYTF
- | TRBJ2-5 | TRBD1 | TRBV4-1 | TGCGCCAGCAGCCAATATACCGGGACAGGGGAGACCCAGTACTTC | CASSQYTGTGETQYF
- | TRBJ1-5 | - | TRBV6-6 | TGTGCCAGCGGGAATCAGCCCCAGCATTTT | CASGNQPQHF
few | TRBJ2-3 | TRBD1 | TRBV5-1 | TGCGCCAGCAGCCTCCGGGACAGGGGGCAAACAGATACGCAGTATTTT | CASSLRDRGQTDTQYF
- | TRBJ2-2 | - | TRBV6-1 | TGTGCCAGCAGTGAAGTAGTTGGACCGCCGAACACCGGGGAGCTGTTTTTT | CASSEVVGPPNTGELFF
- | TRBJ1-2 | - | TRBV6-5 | TGTGCCAGCCTATCCCTGACTCGGCATGGCTACACCTTC | CASLSLTRHGYTF
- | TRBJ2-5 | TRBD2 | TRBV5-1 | TGCGCCAGCACCCCAACCCCACTACTAGCGGACCAAGAGACCCAGTACTTC | CASTPTPLLADQETQYF
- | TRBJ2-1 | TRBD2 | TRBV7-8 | TGTGCCAGCAGACTTAGCGGGGGGCCGGGCTCCTACAATGAGCAGTTCTTC | CASRLSGGPGSYNEQFF
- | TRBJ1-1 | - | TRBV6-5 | TGTGCCAGCAGTTACACAGCCTTGGGCACTGAAGCTTTCTTT | CASSYTALGTEAFF
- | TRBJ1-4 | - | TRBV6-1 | TGTGCCAGCAGTGTAACAGGGATAAGTGAAAAACTGTTTTTT | CASSVTGISEKLFF
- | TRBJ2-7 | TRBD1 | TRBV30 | TGTGCCTGGAGTGACCAGGGTCCGACAGGGGCTGGGCAGTACTTC | CAWSDQGPTGAGQYF